This T cell receptor (beta chain) was profiled in a study of blood T cell repertoires in COVID-19. As for the study in general: Samples taken during acute and convalescent COVID-19 were collected in the United States, Italy and Spain.

Clones were read by immunoSEQ multiplex PCR, and TCRdb kept only the in-frame ones, dropping some. The table has some 14,000 clones, 80% seen once. Germline-derived CDR1 and CDR2 are SGHDT and YYEEEE. This CDR3 comprises 15 residues. V was shortened by 4 bases and J by 3 bases, with 17 bases between the two germline ends. Sequencing was performed on peripheral blood. The chain joins TRBV5-6 to TRBJ2-7, with D possibly called TRBD1 or TRBD2 (7 bases each). The source is a human donor in a cohort sampled during active COVID-19. The CDR3 DNA sequence: TGTGCCAGCAGCCTGGGAGGGTCAGGGGGCTACGAGCAGTACTTC. It encodes CASSLGGSGGYEQYF.